This TCR beta chain was captured by sequencing in a study of blood T cell repertoires in COVID-19. The wider study: Researchers got acute and convalescent COVID-19 samples from the United States, Italy and Spain. PBMCs, B-cell-depleted T cells, or T cells were the source of the cDNA or gDNA that made up the material.

This clone was seen a single time. The CDR3 contains 15 residues. Germline V CDR1 and CDR2: SGHTS, YDEGEE. Trimming cost V 4 bases and J 2 bases, with 16 bases left between them. Grouping used clinical history reported by participants in a survey and questionnaire. Produced via immunoSEQ multiplex PCR; TCRdb's table is partial and in-frame only. Here the sample spans around 250,000 clones, approximately 86% being singletons. The sequenced sample consisted of PBMCs or T cells enriched from blood (not recorded which). This chain joins TRBV5-8 and TRBJ2-7; D may be TRBD2 (5 bases). The source of this sequence is a woman between 50 and 59 years old who had recovered from COVID-19. The CDR3 region has the DNA TGTGCCAGCAGCGGGGTGGTGGGAGCCACCTACGAGCAGTACTTC. Amino acid sequence: CASSGVVGATYEQYF. The variable domain in full, completed from reference TRBV5-8 and TRBJ2-7, reads EAGVTQSPTHLIKTRGQQATLRCSPISGHTSVYWYQQALGLGLQFLLWYDEGEERNRGNFPPRFSGRQFPNYSSELNVNALELEDSALYLCASSGVVGATYEQYFGPGTRLTVT.